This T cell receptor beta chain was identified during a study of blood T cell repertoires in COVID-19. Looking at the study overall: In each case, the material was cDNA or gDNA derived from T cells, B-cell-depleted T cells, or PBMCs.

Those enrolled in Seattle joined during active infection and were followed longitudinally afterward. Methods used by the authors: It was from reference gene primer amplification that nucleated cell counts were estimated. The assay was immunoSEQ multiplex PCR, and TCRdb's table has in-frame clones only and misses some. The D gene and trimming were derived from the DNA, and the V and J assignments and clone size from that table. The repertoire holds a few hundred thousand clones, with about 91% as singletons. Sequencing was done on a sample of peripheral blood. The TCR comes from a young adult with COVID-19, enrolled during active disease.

As DNA, the CDR3 is TGTGCCAGCAGTCCTATCCCGGGACAGGGATCTCCCTACGAGCAGTACTTC. It yields the protein CASSPIPGQGSPYEQYF. The genes are TRBV28 and TRBJ2-7; 9 positions match TRBD1. CDR1 MDHEN and CDR2 SYDVKM come from the germline V gene. The CDR3 totals 17 residues. The ends lost 5 bases at V and 2 bases at J; junction bases unmatched: 13.